The rows below give T cell receptor beta chains drawn from one sample of a study of blood T cells in healthy people across ages. TCRdb used MiXCR to reprocess the 5' RACE reads, holding one entry per CDR3 protein. The sample contains hundreds of thousands of distinct CDR3 sequences, 22% of which appear only once. The specimen was blood. Receptors were obtained from a man aged 70 or older in good health. The CDR3 runs from the conserved cysteine through the conserved F or W. The order of the fields is clone size, J gene, D gene, V gene, CDR3 DNA, CDR3 protein. The D gene is left open where the match is weak. Some rows mark clone size as missing; the rest say once, few, many or name a class of expanded clone.

abundance: many; j_gene: TRBJ2-7; d_gene: NA; v_gene: TRBV29-1; CDR3nt: TGCAGCGTTGCAGGCAACGGCGAGGACGAGCAGTACTTC; CDR3aa: CSVAGNGEDEQYF
abundance: few; j_gene: TRBJ2-4; d_gene: TRBD2; v_gene: TRBV7-8; CDR3nt: TGTGCCAGCAGCGTACTAGCGGACCCAATGATTCAGTACTTC; CDR3aa: CASSVLADPMIQYF
abundance: NA; j_gene: TRBJ1-1; d_gene: NA; v_gene: TRBV5-1; CDR3nt: TGCGCCAGCAGCGAGTGGGGGTACACTGAAGCTTTCTTT; CDR3aa: CASSEWGYTEAFF
abundance: few; j_gene: TRBJ2-7; d_gene: TRBD1; v_gene: TRBV12-3/TRBV12-4; CDR3nt: TGTGCCAGCACCTCCGGGACAGCTTCCCCCTACGAGCAGTACTTC; CDR3aa: CASTSGTASPYEQYF
abundance: few; j_gene: TRBJ1-4; d_gene: TRBD1; v_gene: TRBV20-1; CDR3nt: TGCAGTGCTAGTCCTAAACAGGGGACGGCTAATGAAAAACTGTTTTTT; CDR3aa: CSASPKQGTANEKLFF
abundance: few; j_gene: TRBJ2-6; d_gene: TRBD2; v_gene: TRBV5-1; CDR3nt: TGCGCCAGCAGCCCAGTGAGCGGGAATAGTGGGGCCAACGTCCTGACTTTC; CDR3aa: CASSPVSGNSGANVLTF
abundance: NA; j_gene: TRBJ2-1; d_gene: NA; v_gene: TRBV14; CDR3nt: TGTGCCAGCAGCCCTCCTTTATACAATGAGCAGTTCTTC; CDR3aa: CASSPPLYNEQFF
abundance: NA; j_gene: TRBJ1-1; d_gene: NA; v_gene: TRBV20-1; CDR3nt: TGCAGTGCTAGAACTGGCCGGCTGAACACTGAAGCTTTCTTT; CDR3aa: CSARTGRLNTEAFF
abundance: NA; j_gene: TRBJ2-3; d_gene: NA; v_gene: TRBV6-6; CDR3nt: TGTGCCAGCAGTCCATGGGGGGCAAATTCAGATACGCAGTATTTT; CDR3aa: CASSPWGANSDTQYF
abundance: few; j_gene: TRBJ2-3; d_gene: NA; v_gene: TRBV20-1; CDR3nt: TGCAGTGCGACAACCGGGACGTTAAGCACAGATACGCAGTATTTT; CDR3aa: CSATTGTLSTDTQYF
abundance: NA; j_gene: TRBJ1-1; d_gene: NA; v_gene: TRBV12-3/TRBV12-4; CDR3nt: TGTGCCAGCAGTCCCCCCGGATGGGGGAACACTGAAGCTTTCTTT; CDR3aa: CASSPPGWGNTEAFF
abundance: few; j_gene: TRBJ2-1; d_gene: TRBD2; v_gene: TRBV24-1; CDR3nt: TGTGTCACCAGTGATTTCCGGACTAGCGGCACTAGGGAGCAGTTCTTC; CDR3aa: CVTSDFRTSGTREQFF
abundance: few; j_gene: TRBJ1-5; d_gene: NA; v_gene: TRBV19; CDR3nt: TGTGCCAGTAGTATAGGGGGCAGACGCAATCAGCCCCAGCATCGGGGTCAGCCCCAGCATTTT; CDR3aa: CASSIGGRRNQPQHRGQPQHF